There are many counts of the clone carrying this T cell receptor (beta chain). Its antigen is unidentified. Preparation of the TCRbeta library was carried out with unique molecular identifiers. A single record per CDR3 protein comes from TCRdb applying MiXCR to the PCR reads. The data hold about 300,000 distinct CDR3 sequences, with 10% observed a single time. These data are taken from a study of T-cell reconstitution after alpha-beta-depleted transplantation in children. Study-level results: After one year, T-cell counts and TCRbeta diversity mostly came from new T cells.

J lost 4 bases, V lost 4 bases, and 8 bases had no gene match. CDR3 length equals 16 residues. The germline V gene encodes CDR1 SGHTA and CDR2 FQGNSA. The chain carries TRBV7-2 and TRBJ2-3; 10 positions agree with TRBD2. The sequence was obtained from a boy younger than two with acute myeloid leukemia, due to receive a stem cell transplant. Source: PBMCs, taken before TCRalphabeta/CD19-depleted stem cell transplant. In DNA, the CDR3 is TGTGCCAGCAGCTCCGGACTAGCGGAGTTCCCAGATACGCAGTATTTT. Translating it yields CASSSGLAEFPDTQYF.